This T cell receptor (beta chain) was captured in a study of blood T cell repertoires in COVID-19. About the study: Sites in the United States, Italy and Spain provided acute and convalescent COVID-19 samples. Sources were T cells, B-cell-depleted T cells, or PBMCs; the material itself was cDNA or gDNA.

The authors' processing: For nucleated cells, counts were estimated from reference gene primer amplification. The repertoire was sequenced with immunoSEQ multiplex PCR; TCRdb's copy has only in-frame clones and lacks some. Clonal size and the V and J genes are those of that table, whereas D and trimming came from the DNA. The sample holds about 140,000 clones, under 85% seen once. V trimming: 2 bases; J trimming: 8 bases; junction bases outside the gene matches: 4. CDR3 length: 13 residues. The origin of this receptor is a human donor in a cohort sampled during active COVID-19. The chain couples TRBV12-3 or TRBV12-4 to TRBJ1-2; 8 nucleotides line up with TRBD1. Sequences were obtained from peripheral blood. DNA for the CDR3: TGTGCCAGCAGTTTACAGGGGGCGCTGGGCTACACCTTC. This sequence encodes CASSLQGALGYTF.